This T cell receptor beta chain was profiled in a study of blood T cell repertoires in COVID-19. The V gene's germline CDR1 is SNHLY and CDR2 FYNNEI. The CDR3 covers 13 residues. V gave up 7 bases and J gave up 0 bases, with 9 bases separating them. As processed by the authors: Estimated nucleated cell counts came from reference gene primer amplification. TCRdb's table, derived via immunoSEQ multiplex PCR, lists solely in-frame clones and lacks some. Clonal size and the V and J genes are those of that table, whereas D and trimming came from the DNA. The data show approximately 52,000 clones, with 90% seen just once and 2.5% to 4% held by the top ten.

The chain employs TRBV2 and TRBJ1-1, with D unresolved. This clonotype was obtained from a human donor in a cohort sampled during active COVID-19. The sample comprised peripheral blood. The chain's CDR3 is CASTEVMNTEAFF. The DNA of the CDR3 is TGTGCCAGCACGGAGGTAATGAACACTGAAGCTTTCTTT.